This TCR beta chain was sequenced in a study of cytomegalovirus exposure and HLA in healthy donors. Trimming removed 10 bases at V and 0 bases at J, with 12 bases between. This CDR3 contains 13 residues. Looked up from germline, CDR1 is MNHEY and CDR2 is SVGAGI. The PCR contained 60 Vbeta and 13 Jbeta primers. Produced via immunoSEQ multiplex PCR; TCRdb's table is partial and in-frame only. The table has just over 150,000 clones, about 75% seen once. The chain is built from TRBV6-5 and TRBJ1-1; a weak D match, TRBD1 (6 bases). This TCR came from a woman between 45 and 65 years old in good health and CMV-seropositive. Sequencing used PBMCs. The CDR3 region is CATGALMNTEAFF. In DNA, the CDR3 is TGTGCCACAGGGGCCTTAATGAACACTGAAGCTTTCTTT.